Given below is one T cell receptor (beta chain) in context. The target antigen is unknown. The germline V and J ends were trimmed by 1 base and 2 bases, with 10 bases remaining between them. The V gene's germline CDR1 is SGHTS and CDR2 YDEGEE. There are 15 residues in the CDR3. Some clones are missing from TCRdb's copy, which holds only in-frame ones; the method was immunoSEQ multiplex PCR. The sample has roughly 90,000 clones, less than 90% seen once. The sample comes from a study of graft-versus-host responses after intestinal transplantation. Study at large: Each of the recipients got a multivisceral, liver-intestinal, or isolated intestinal transplant.

Study-wide results and limits: Within the allografts of patients who had graft-donor T cell macrochimerism, graft-versus-host to host-versus-graft clonal ratios were high. GvH clones surfaced in recipient marrow, some emerging earlier in ileum or blood. Early after transplant, HvG clones declined as circulating GvH clones peaked.

The starting material was unstimulated CD4+ T cells sorted from spleen or lymph node cells, obtained before transplant. The V and J genes are TRBV5-8 and TRBJ2-1; TRBD2 is a possible D gene (6 bases). The source of this sequence is a human donor who was the organ donor for an intestinal transplant. In nucleotides, the CDR3 is TGTGCCAGCAGCTTGCCGGGAGTCCCCTACAATGAGCAGTTCTTC. It is translated as CASSLPGVPYNEQFF.